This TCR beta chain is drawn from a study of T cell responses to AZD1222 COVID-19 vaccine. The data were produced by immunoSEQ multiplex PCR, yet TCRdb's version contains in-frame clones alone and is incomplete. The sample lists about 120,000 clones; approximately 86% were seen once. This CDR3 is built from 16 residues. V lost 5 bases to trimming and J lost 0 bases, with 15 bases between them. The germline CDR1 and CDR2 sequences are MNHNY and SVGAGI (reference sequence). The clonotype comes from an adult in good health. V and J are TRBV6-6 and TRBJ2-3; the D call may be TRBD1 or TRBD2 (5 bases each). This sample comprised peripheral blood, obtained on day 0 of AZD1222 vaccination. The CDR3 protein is CASSRGVKGSTDTQYF. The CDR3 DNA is TGTGCCAGCAGTCGAGGGGTGAAGGGAAGCACAGATACGCAGTATTTT.